This is a list of T cell receptor beta chains from one sample in a study of regulatory dendritic cells for organ transplantation. Data came from immunoSEQ multiplex PCR; TCRdb stores just in-frame clones and leaves some out. The data show roughly 34,000 clones, 85% to 90% seen once. The sample taken for sequencing was naive CD4+ T cells from blood. These receptors were collected from a human donor in good health. Each CDR3 is given with its conserved first and last residue. Each record gives: CDR3 length, J gene, D gene, V gene, clone size, CDR3 protein, CDR3 DNA. The D gene is left open where the match is weak. Clone sizes are given selectively: once, few, many, or a class where the clone is expanded.

cdr3_length: 13
j_call: TRBJ1-1
d_call: TRBD1
v_call: TRBV6-5
clone_size: -
cdr3_aa: CASSWTGTTEAFF
cdr3_nt: TGTGCCAGCAGTTGGACAGGGACGACTGAAGCTTTCTTT

cdr3_length: 14
j_call: TRBJ1-1
d_call: -
v_call: TRBV2
clone_size: once
cdr3_aa: CASSPDTALTEAFF
cdr3_nt: TGTGCCAGCTCGCCGGACACCGCCTTGACTGAAGCTTTCTTT

cdr3_length: 13
j_call: TRBJ1-2
d_call: -
v_call: TRBV7-2
clone_size: few
cdr3_aa: CASRRTANYGYTF
cdr3_nt: TGTGCCAGCAGGCGAACCGCTAACTATGGCTACACCTTC

cdr3_length: 16
j_call: TRBJ2-1
d_call: -
v_call: TRBV7-3
clone_size: -
cdr3_aa: CASSKLSDPLNNEQFF
cdr3_nt: TGTGCCAGCAGCAAACTTAGCGATCCCCTTAACAATGAGCAGTTCTTC

cdr3_length: 15
j_call: TRBJ1-2
d_call: -
v_call: TRBV6-5
clone_size: -
cdr3_aa: CASSRAGTSNYGYTF
cdr3_nt: TGTGCCAGCAGTAGAGCCGGGACATCTAACTATGGCTACACCTTC

cdr3_length: 13
j_call: TRBJ2-3
d_call: -
v_call: TRBV29-1
clone_size: -
cdr3_aa: CSVEGRLTDTQYF
cdr3_nt: TGCAGCGTTGAAGGCAGACTCACAGATACGCAGTATTTT

cdr3_length: 15
j_call: TRBJ2-7
d_call: -
v_call: TRBV7-7
clone_size: -
cdr3_aa: CASSLAAGETYEQYF
cdr3_nt: TGTGCTAGCAGCTTAGCTGCAGGGGAGACCTACGAGCAGTACTTC

cdr3_length: 15
j_call: TRBJ1-1
d_call: TRBD1
v_call: TRBV7-2
clone_size: -
cdr3_aa: CASSITGTANTEAFF
cdr3_nt: TGTGCCAGCAGCATAACCGGGACAGCGAACACTGAAGCTTTCTTT

cdr3_length: 15
j_call: TRBJ1-1
d_call: -
v_call: TRBV7-6
clone_size: once
cdr3_aa: CASSHRAGVYPEAFF
cdr3_nt: TGTGCCAGCAGCCACCGCGCAGGGGTCTATCCTGAAGCTTTCTTT

cdr3_length: 19
j_call: TRBJ2-1
d_call: TRBD2
v_call: TRBV18
clone_size: -
cdr3_aa: CASSPPGLAGGTYYNEQFF
cdr3_nt: TGTGCCAGCTCACCACCCGGACTAGCGGGCGGAACGTATTACAATGAGCAGTTCTTC

cdr3_length: 11
j_call: TRBJ2-1
d_call: -
v_call: TRBV20-1
clone_size: -
cdr3_aa: CSTSPYNEQFF
cdr3_nt: TGCAGTACTAGCCCTTACAATGAGCAGTTCTTC

cdr3_length: 17
j_call: TRBJ2-7
d_call: -
v_call: TRBV29-1
clone_size: once
cdr3_aa: CSVETRQGSTPKYEQYF
cdr3_nt: TGCAGCGTTGAAACCCGCCAGGGCTCGACTCCAAAGTACGAGCAGTACTTC

cdr3_length: 16
j_call: TRBJ1-2
d_call: -
v_call: TRBV28
clone_size: -
cdr3_aa: CASSSSRVPGRDGYTF
cdr3_nt: TGTGCCAGCAGTTCCTCCCGAGTTCCAGGGAGGGATGGCTACACCTTC

cdr3_length: 13
j_call: TRBJ1-2
d_call: -
v_call: TRBV2
clone_size: -
cdr3_aa: CASSVTRGYGYTF
cdr3_nt: TGTGCCAGCAGTGTTACACGGGGGTATGGCTACACCTTC

cdr3_length: 13
j_call: TRBJ1-2
d_call: -
v_call: TRBV5-5
clone_size: -
cdr3_aa: CASSLTRSYGYTF
cdr3_nt: TGTGCCAGCAGCTTGACACGGAGCTATGGCTACACCTTC

cdr3_length: 17
j_call: TRBJ1-2
d_call: -
v_call: TRBV7-9
clone_size: -
cdr3_aa: CASSHQPTYTANYGYTF
cdr3_nt: TGTGCCAGCAGCCATCAACCAACATACACGGCTAACTATGGCTACACCTTC

cdr3_length: 15
j_call: TRBJ2-1
d_call: TRBD2
v_call: TRBV7-2
clone_size: -
cdr3_aa: CASSLGASGYNEQFF
cdr3_nt: TGTGCCAGCAGCTTAGGGGCTAGCGGCTACAATGAGCAGTTCTTC

cdr3_length: 14
j_call: TRBJ2-2
d_call: -
v_call: TRBV7-9
clone_size: -
cdr3_aa: CASSLEVRAGELFF
cdr3_nt: TGTGCCAGCAGCTTAGAAGTGAGGGCCGGGGAGCTGTTTTTT

cdr3_length: 12
j_call: TRBJ2-7
d_call: -
v_call: TRBV6-1
clone_size: once
cdr3_aa: CASTAGWGGQYF
cdr3_nt: TGTGCCAGCACCGCGGGGTGGGGCGGGCAGTACTTC

cdr3_length: 14
j_call: TRBJ1-1
d_call: -
v_call: TRBV30
clone_size: -
cdr3_aa: CAWSVLGQNTEAFF
cdr3_nt: TGTGCCTGGAGTGTACTAGGGCAGAACACTGAAGCTTTCTTT

cdr3_length: 20
j_call: TRBJ2-2
d_call: -
v_call: TRBV21-1
clone_size: -
cdr3_aa: CASSLIASLLTDVDTGELFF
cdr3_nt: TGTGCCAGCAGCCTAATCGCCTCCTTGTTGACAGACGTCGACACCGGGGAGCTGTTTTTT

cdr3_length: 15
j_call: TRBJ1-6
d_call: TRBD1
v_call: TRBV4-1
clone_size: -
cdr3_aa: CASSTPKGQPSPLHF
cdr3_nt: TGCGCCAGCAGCACACCAAAGGGACAGCCTTCACCCCTCCACTTT

cdr3_length: 15
j_call: TRBJ1-2
d_call: -
v_call: TRBV7-2
clone_size: -
cdr3_aa: CASSLDSGADYGYTF
cdr3_nt: TGTGCCAGCAGCTTAGATTCAGGGGCGGACTATGGCTACACCTTC

cdr3_length: 11
j_call: TRBJ2-7
d_call: -
v_call: TRBV6-9
clone_size: -
cdr3_aa: CASSYRDEQYF
cdr3_nt: TGTGCCAGCAGTTATCGGGACGAGCAGTACTTC

cdr3_length: 17
j_call: TRBJ1-2
d_call: TRBD1
v_call: TRBV10-3
clone_size: -
cdr3_aa: CAISGKAYRGNNYGYTF
cdr3_nt: TGTGCCATCAGTGGAAAAGCCTACAGGGGCAATAACTATGGCTACACCTTC

cdr3_length: 16
j_call: TRBJ1-1
d_call: -
v_call: TRBV5-6
clone_size: -
cdr3_aa: CASSLDPGRGETEAFF
cdr3_nt: TGTGCCAGCAGCTTGGACCCGGGCAGGGGTGAAACTGAAGCTTTCTTT

cdr3_length: 15
j_call: TRBJ2-7
d_call: -
v_call: TRBV9
clone_size: once
cdr3_aa: CASSVAPGPVGEQYF
cdr3_nt: TGTGCCAGCAGCGTCGCCCCGGGACCGGTGGGTGAGCAGTACTTC

cdr3_length: 11
j_call: TRBJ1-1
d_call: -
v_call: TRBV7-9
clone_size: few
cdr3_aa: CASSLGGTAFF
cdr3_nt: TGTGCCAGCAGCTTGGGGGGAACAGCTTTCTTT

cdr3_length: 16
j_call: TRBJ2-5
d_call: -
v_call: TRBV6-5
clone_size: -
cdr3_aa: CASSFRNRDPQETQYF
cdr3_nt: TGTGCCAGCAGTTTCAGAAACCGGGACCCCCAAGAGACCCAGTACTTC

cdr3_length: 12
j_call: TRBJ1-2
d_call: -
v_call: TRBV29-1
clone_size: -
cdr3_aa: CSVEDAGRLYTF
cdr3_nt: TGCAGCGTTGAAGATGCTGGGCGGTTGTACACCTTC

cdr3_length: 15
j_call: TRBJ2-2
d_call: -
v_call: TRBV6-6
clone_size: -
cdr3_aa: CASSYDPPGPGELFF
cdr3_nt: TGTGCCAGCAGTTACGACCCCCCGGGTCCCGGGGAGCTGTTTTTT

cdr3_length: 17
j_call: TRBJ1-1
d_call: -
v_call: TRBV5-1
clone_size: -
cdr3_aa: CASSLDTLLQDNTEAFF
cdr3_nt: TGCGCCAGCAGCTTGGACACTTTACTGCAGGATAACACTGAAGCTTTCTTT

cdr3_length: 10
j_call: TRBJ2-7
d_call: -
v_call: TRBV5-1
clone_size: -
cdr3_aa: CASKSYEQYF
cdr3_nt: TGCGCCAGCAAATCCTACGAGCAGTACTTC

cdr3_length: 13
j_call: TRBJ1-2
d_call: -
v_call: TRBV5-4
clone_size: -
cdr3_aa: CASRVSGVGGYTF
cdr3_nt: TGTGCCAGCAGAGTTTCAGGGGTCGGTGGCTACACCTTC

cdr3_length: 19
j_call: TRBJ2-7
d_call: TRBD2
v_call: TRBV7-2
clone_size: once
cdr3_aa: CASSLGRVTAAGGTYEQYF
cdr3_nt: TGTGCCAGCAGCTTAGGGAGGGTCACGGCAGCGGGAGGCACCTACGAGCAGTACTTC

cdr3_length: 11
j_call: TRBJ2-3
d_call: -
v_call: TRBV18
clone_size: -
cdr3_aa: CASSTSDTQYF
cdr3_nt: TGTGCCAGCTCAACCTCGGATACGCAGTATTTT

cdr3_length: 14
j_call: TRBJ1-4
d_call: TRBD1
v_call: TRBV28
clone_size: -
cdr3_aa: CASRKPQGNEKLFF
cdr3_nt: TGTGCCAGCAGAAAACCACAGGGGAATGAAAAACTGTTTTTT